Below, one T cell receptor beta chain is given with its context. Its antigen is currently unknown. For sequencing, patients were chosen who had shown expansion of CD8+CD57+ cells by flow cytometry. With no exception, the patients had severe acquired aplastic anemia. This entry belongs to a study of CD8+CD57+ T cells in acquired aplastic anemia. Regarding the study as a whole: Patients and controls shared twenty-nine CD8+ CDR3 sequences, highly expressed in patients.

CDR3 and TCR beta VDJ profiling relied on a genomic DNA template. A single record per CDR3 protein comes from TCRdb applying MiXCR to the reads. Counted here are about 270,000 distinct CDR3 sequences, 82% occurring once; the ten biggest clones make up about two fifths. Germline values: CDR1 DFQATT, CDR2 SNEGSKA (reference sequence). This CDR3 is 18 amino acids long. After removal of 6 bases from V and 5 bases from J, the junction contained 15 bases not matched to a gene. This receptor was identified in a human donor with aplastic anemia. V is TRBV20-1 and J is TRBJ2-5; 16 bases line up with TRBD2. The sample comprised sorted CD4+, CD8+, or CD8+CD57+ T cells (not recorded which) from PBMCs. Written as DNA, the CDR3 is TGCAGTGCAAGTCGCTTGGGACTAGCGGGGGGGCCCGGGGAGACCCAGTACTTC. Protein: CSASRLGLAGGPGETQYF.